The following is a T cell receptor (beta chain) sequence with its context. Methods used by the authors: Amplification from reference gene primers served as the basis for estimated nucleated cell counts. The assay was immunoSEQ multiplex PCR, and TCRdb's table has in-frame clones only and misses some. V and J calls and clone size are those listed in that table; D and trimming were worked out from the DNA. This sample has about 280,000 clones, with under 90% found just once. This sample stems from a study of blood T cell repertoires in COVID-19. Overall study context: Some COVID-19 samples were acute and others convalescent; all came from the United States, Italy and Spain. The analysed material was cDNA or gDNA that came from T cells, B-cell-depleted T cells, or PBMCs.

V lost 0 bases, J lost 4 bases, and 4 bases stayed unmatched. This CDR3 comprises 15 residues. Germline V gives CDR1 SGHNT, CDR2 YYREEE (reference sequence). V usage is TRBV5-4 and J usage is TRBJ1-2; 9 nucleotides match TRBD1. The sequenced material came from peripheral blood. This TCR came from a woman in her forties or fifties who had recovered from COVID-19. The CDR3 DNA follows: TGTGCCAGCAGCTTGGGGGACAGGGACTTCTATGGCTACACCTTC. The encoded protein is CASSLGDRDFYGYTF.